Presented here are 17 T cell receptor beta chains from one specimen sequenced in a study of PD-L1 blockade in urothelial cancer. Profiled with immunoSEQ multiplex PCR; TCRdb holds only in-frame clones, not every one. The sample has about 70,000 clones, 80% to 90% seen once. Sequenced here: PBMCs, sampled around atezolizumab (anti-PD-L1) treatment. The source of these receptors is a man in his 70s with urothelial cancer.

In this sample, this clone turned up once. The CDR3 loop is CASSIQGASTEAFF. In DNA, the CDR3 is TGTGCCAGCAGTATCCAGGGGGCCTCCACTGAAGCTTTCTTT. This chain connects TRBV28 to TRBJ1-1; 8 bases are shared with TRBD1. V lost 5 bases to trimming and J lost 4 bases; unmatched junction nucleotides: 6. CDR1 is MDHEN and CDR2 is SYDVKM in the germline V gene. This CDR3 is built from 14 residues.

V usage is TRBV5-1 and J usage is TRBJ1-3; D is undetermined. Germline V gene data show CDR1 as SGHRS and CDR2 as YFSETQ. The CDR3 has 15 amino acids. V was trimmed by 0 bases and J by 2 bases, leaving 9 bases between them. For the CDR3, the DNA is TGCGCCAGCAGCTTGGACCTAGGCCCTGGAAACACCATATATTTT. This translates into CASSLDLGPGNTIYF.

V usage is TRBV28 and J usage is TRBJ2-2; 9 bases map to TRBD1. Germline V gene data show CDR1 as MDHEN and CDR2 as SYDVKM. The CDR3 contains 17 residues. After removal of 2 bases from V and 7 bases from J, the junction contained 11 bases not matched to a gene. The DNA for the CDR3 is TGTGCCAGCAGTTTAAATCTAAGGACAGGGGTTAGCGGGGAGCTGTTTTTT. Protein product: CASSLNLRTGVSGELFF.

J is TRBJ1-1 and V is TRBV18; D is uncertain. Trimming took 3 bases from V and 6 from J, leaving 5 bases between them. This CDR3 spans 11 amino acids. Germline V gene sequence: CDR1 KGHSH, CDR2 LQKENI. The CDR3 sequence: CASSPGAEAFF. Here the CDR3 DNA reads TGTGCCAGCTCACCGGGAGCTGAAGCTTTCTTT.

J is TRBJ1-1 and V is TRBV7-9, with a weak D call TRBD1 (6 bases). V lost 6 bases and J 5 bases, leaving 10 bases between the germline ends. The CDR3 length is 12 residues. CDR1 is SEHNR and CDR2 is FQNEAQ in the germline V gene (reference sequence). CDR3 residues: CASSPTGTEAFF. The CDR3 DNA reads as TGTGCCAGCAGTCCAACAGGGACTGAAGCTTTCTTT. Together with reference TRBV7-9 and TRBJ1-1, the CDR3 gives the full variable domain: DTGVSQNPRHKITKRGQNVTFRCDPISEHNRLYWYRQTLGQGPEFLTYFQNEAQLEKSRLLSDRFSAERPKGSFSTLEIQRTEQGDSAMYLCASSPTGTEAFFGQGTRLTVV.

The chain uses TRBV7-3 and TRBJ2-7, with TRBD1 as a possible D gene (5 bases). The CDR3 extends over 22 amino acids. The V gene lost 5 bases and the J gene lost 2 bases, with 37 bases spanning the gap. CDR1 and CDR2 (germline): SGHTA, FQGTGA. The CDR3 spells CASSPPENLRGWRCLEAYEQYF. The CDR3 coding sequence is TGTGCCAGCAGCCCGCCGGAGAATCTAAGGGGCTGGAGATGTTTGGAAGCCTACGAGCAGTACTTC.

This sequence joins TRBV7-9 and TRBJ2-2; D unresolved. The V and J ends lost 3 bases and 0 bases respectively, with 8 bases between them. The CDR3 covers 15 residues. CDR1 is SEHNR, CDR2 FQNEAQ, per germline (reference sequence). The DNA for the CDR3 is TGTGCCAGCAGCTTGACAACCGCGAACACCGGGGAGCTGTTTTTT. Translated, it gives CASSLTTANTGELFF. Looking up the rest from reference TRBV7-9 and TRBJ2-2 gives the full variable domain: DTGVSQNPRHKITKRGQNVTFRCDPISEHNRLYWYRQTLGQGPEFLTYFQNEAQLEKSRLLSDRFSAERPKGSFSTLEIQRTEQGDSAMYLCASSLTTANTGELFFGEGSRLTVL.

CDR3 residues: CASSYRDRETYEQYF. The CDR3 DNA reads TGTGCCAGCAGTTACCGGGACAGGGAAACCTACGAGCAGTACTTC. The chain links TRBV7-9 to TRBJ2-7; 9 bases are a match to TRBD1. This CDR3 contains 15 residues. V was pared by 6 bases and J by 2 bases, with 8 bases of the junction left unmatched. From germline, CDR1 is SEHNR and CDR2 FQNEAQ (reference sequence).

This rearrangement joins TRBV5-1 to TRBJ1-6; no firm D call. The CDR3 sequence is 16 residues long. Germline V CDR1 and CDR2: SGHRS, YFSETQ. V lost 4 bases and J lost 0, with 11 bases in between. The CDR3 coding sequence is TGCGCCAGCAGCCCGGCGGCGAGCTCCTATAATTCACCCCTCCACTTT. Translation gives CASSPAASSYNSPLHF.

In its sample, this clone was seen a few times. This chain connects TRBV4-1 to TRBJ1-1; 9 bases line up with TRBD1. This CDR3 contains 14 residues. Germline V CDR1 and CDR2: MGHRA, YSYEKL. With V trimmed by 3 bases and J by 3 bases, 2 bases remained unmatched. The CDR3 here is CASSQGQGYTEAFF. CDR3 DNA: TGCGCCAGCAGCCAGGGACAGGGCTACACTGAAGCTTTCTTT.

The V and J genes are TRBV6-1 and TRBJ2-1; D is possibly TRBD2 (5 bases). Trimming pared 4 bases from V and 12 bases from J, leaving 13 bases between. The CDR3 loop spans 12 amino acids. Germline-derived CDR1 and CDR2 are MNHNS and SASEGT. The CDR3 here is CASSVVGDWQFF. CDR3 nucleotides: TGTGCCAGCAGTGTGGTGGGAGACTGGCAGTTCTTC.

V and J are TRBV7-9 and TRBJ1-1; D might be TRBD1 (5 bases). Germline V lookup: CDR1 SEHNR, CDR2 FQNEAQ (reference sequence). The ends were cut back, 10 bases at V and 4 bases at J, with 19 bases in the middle. The length of the CDR3 is 14 residues. The CDR3 reads CATELWGVSTEAFF. The DNA for the CDR3 is TGTGCCACCGAACTCTGGGGCGTGTCCACTGAAGCTTTCTTT.

The J gene is TRBJ1-3, the V gene TRBV23-1; D remains unclear. TRBV23-1 counts as an open reading frame of uncertain function. There are 15 residues in the CDR3. The V and J ends lost 3 bases and 4 bases respectively, with 13 bases between them. CDR3 loop: CASSQYRGPGNTIYF. The DNA for the CDR3 is TGCGCCAGCAGTCAGTACAGAGGGCCGGGAAACACCATATATTTT.

The chain recombines TRBV28 with TRBJ2-7, with a tentative D call TRBD1 (6 bases). V dropped 6 bases and J dropped 4 bases, with 16 bases sitting between them. From germline, CDR1 is MDHEN and CDR2 SYDVKM. This CDR3 has 14 amino acids. The CDR3 bases are TGTGCCAGCAGCGAACCCGTGGGGGCGTACGAGCAGTACTTC. This sequence encodes CASSEPVGAYEQYF.

V usage is TRBV27 and J usage is TRBJ2-5; 8 bases are shared with TRBD2. V gave up 2 bases and J gave up 4 bases; unmatched junction bases: 3. CDR1 is MNHEY and CDR2 is SMNVEV in the germline V gene (reference sequence). The CDR3 extends over 14 amino acids. The CDR3 region has the DNA TGTGCCAGCAGTTTACGGGGGGGGCGAGAGACCCAGTACTTC. Its protein product is CASSLRGGRETQYF.

This chain uses TRBV7-4 with TRBJ1-6; possible D gene TRBD1, 6 bases. The CDR3 runs to 18 residues. V was trimmed by 2 bases and J by 0 bases, leaving 14 bases between them. The germline V gene has CDR1 SGHVT and CDR2 SQSDAQ. The CDR3 coding sequence is TGTGCCAGCAGCTTACGACCAGGGGAAAGCTCCTATAATTCACCCCTCCACTTT. This sequence encodes CASSLRPGESSYNSPLHF.

This chain joins TRBV5-1 and TRBJ2-7; 16 bases map to TRBD2. This CDR3 has 18 residues. The germline V gene encodes CDR1 SGHRS and CDR2 YFSETQ. After removal of 3 bases from V and 0 bases from J, the junction contained 6 bases not matched to a gene. The CDR3 sequence: CASSSGLAGGQSSYEQYF. DNA for the CDR3: TGCGCCAGCAGCTCGGGACTAGCGGGAGGGCAAAGCTCCTACGAGCAGTACTTC.